The 21 T cell receptor beta chains presented below share a single source sample, sequenced in a study of T-cell memory formation after mild COVID-19. One entry per CDR3 protein results from TCRdb running MiXCR on the 5' RACE reads. This table holds approximately 200,000 distinct CDR3 sequences, 16% found once. What was sequenced was PBMCs or a T cell subset sorted from them (not recorded which). The receptors come from an adult woman who had mild COVID-19 (a few samples of this study predate the infection). Cell type and time point are not known.

This clonotype was detected ten times or more. V gene TRBV27 combines with J gene TRBJ2-1, with TRBD1 as a possible D gene (5 bases). Germline CDR1 is MNHEY and CDR2 is SMNVEV (reference sequence). Trimming cost V 3 bases and J 4 bases, with 13 bases left between them. CDR3 length equals 15 residues. The CDR3 loop reads CASSLWGTGYNEQFF. CDR3 nucleotide sequence: TGTGCCAGCAGTTTGTGGGGAACAGGATACAATGAGCAGTTCTTC.

The chain combines TRBV5-4 with TRBJ2-5; tentative D call: TRBD2 (6 bases). The CDR3 consists of 14 residues. Germline loops: CDR1 SGHNT, CDR2 YYREEE (reference sequence). V lost 0 bases and J lost 4, with 10 bases in between. The CDR3 coding sequence is TGTGCCAGCAGCTTGGCGGGAGTTTCAGAGACCCAGTACTTC. It codes for CASSLAGVSETQYF.

This clonotype has just a few counts. The junction does not match germline at one end; this may be a read error. This sequence joins TRBV27 and TRBJ2-1, with unresolved D. Germline V gene lookup returns CDR1 MNHEY and CDR2 SMNVEV (reference sequence). The CDR3 consists of 12 residues. CDR3 in amino acids: CASSNPAASEVF. The CDR3 DNA reads TGTGCCAGCAGTAATCCCGCAGCGTCTGAGGTCTTC.

This clonotype was picked up a small number of times. V and J are TRBV5-1 and TRBJ2-3; 8 bases line up with TRBD2. In germline, CDR1 is SGHRS, CDR2 YFSETQ. CDR3 size: 15 residues. V trimming: 0 bases; J trimming: 6 bases; junction bases outside the gene matches: 6. As DNA, the CDR3 is TGCGCCAGCAGCTTGGGTAACACGGGAGGGGATACGCAGTATTTT. Its protein is CASSLGNTGGDTQYF.

In its sample, this clonotype was seen a few times. The chain employs TRBV24-1 and TRBJ1-5, with TRBD1 matching 10 bases. V lost 8 bases, J lost 6 bases, and 6 bases stayed unmatched. CDR1 is KGHDR, CDR2 SFDVKD, per germline. The CDR3 extends over 14 amino acids. As DNA, the CDR3 is TGTGCCACCACGGGGACAGGGGTTGTTCAGCCCCAGCATTTT. This translates into CATTGTGVVQPQHF.

This clonotype was counted only a few times. CDR3 sequence reads: CASSPGQRNQPQHF. Here the CDR3 DNA reads TGTGCCAGCAGCCCGGGACAGCGCAATCAGCCCCAGCATTTT. J is TRBJ1-5 and V is TRBV6-5, with 7 bases identical to TRBD1. Germline values: CDR1 MNHEY, CDR2 SVGAGI. The CDR3 runs to 14 residues. The V segment lost 6 bases and the J segment 2 bases; nucleotides outside the gene matches: 4.

The DNA for the CDR3 is TGTGCCAGCAGCTCAGGGACTAGCGGGAGGGCGGCGTACGAGCAGTACTTC. This sequence encodes CASSSGTSGRAAYEQYF. The chain recombines TRBV7-2 with TRBJ2-7, with TRBD2 identical over 16 bases. CDR3 length: 17 amino acids. The ends lost 4 bases at V and 4 bases at J; junction bases unmatched: 7. Germline V gene sequence: CDR1 SGHTA, CDR2 FQGNSA.

This clonotype was detected only a few times. V gene TRBV29-1 combines with J gene TRBJ2-7; 10 bases align to TRBD2. Trimming took 7 bases from V and 11 from J; bases not matched to a gene: 14. Germline V gives CDR1 SQVTM, CDR2 ANQGSEA. The CDR3 is 13 amino acids. CDR3: CSGGWTSGGGEYF. The CDR3 coding sequence is TGCAGCGGGGGGTGGACTAGCGGAGGAGGGGAGTACTTC.

This clonotype was seen at least ten times. The chain combines TRBV12-3 or TRBV12-4 with TRBJ2-7; D remains ambiguous. This CDR3 has 12 amino acids. V lost 5 bases and J 4 bases, leaving 9 bases between the germline ends. The chain's CDR3 is CASSEIGYEQYF. DNA of the CDR3: TGTGCCAGCAGTGAGATCGGGTACGAGCAGTACTTC.

This clonotype has just a few counts. The chain couples TRBV6-2 or TRBV6-3 to TRBJ2-3; D not certain. Looked up from germline, CDR1 is MNHEY and CDR2 is SVGEGT. The CDR3 runs 14 residues. The V end lost 0 bases, the J end lost 0 bases, and 4 bases lay between the germline ends. The CDR3 bases are TGTGCCAGCAGTTACTCTCACAGCACAGATACGCAGTATTTT. Its protein product is CASSYSHSTDTQYF.

The rearrangement uses TRBV20-1 and TRBJ1-2; D remains unclear. Germline CDR1 reads DFQATT; CDR2 reads SNEGSKA (reference sequence). Deletions cut 3 bases from V and 7 bases from J, with 3 bases between. The CDR3 totals 9 residues. The CDR3 nucleotides are TGCAGTGCTAGGACTGGCTACACCTTC. This codes for CSARTGYTF.

This clonotype was picked up a small number of times. The chain carries TRBV10-3 and TRBJ2-6; D is possibly TRBD2 (5 bases). V shed 4 bases and J shed 2 bases, with 12 bases lying between them. The CDR3 is 16 amino acids. In germline, CDR1 is ENHRY, CDR2 SYGVKD. The CDR3 sequence: CAISGRPGTGANVLTF. In DNA, the CDR3 is TGTGCCATCAGTGGACGCCCCGGGACTGGGGCCAACGTCCTGACTTTC.

This clonotype was recorded a few times. This chain joins TRBV5-1 and TRBJ1-1; 8 nucleotides line up with TRBD1. CDR1 is SGHRS and CDR2 is YFSETQ in the germline V gene. V gave up 4 bases and J gave up 0 bases; unmatched junction bases: 5. The CDR3 spans 15 residues. CDR3 residues: CASSPIQGVNTEAFF. Written as DNA, the CDR3 is TGCGCCAGCAGCCCAATACAGGGGGTGAACACTGAAGCTTTCTTT.

This clonotype has only a few counts. The junction differs from germline at one of its ends, possibly a read error. This chain links TRBV7-7 with TRBJ2-2; D uncertain. Germline V gene lookup returns CDR1 SSHAT and CDR2 FNYEAQ (reference sequence). CDR3 length: 13 residues. Here the CDR3 reads CASSSAFTGELFF. The CDR3, as DNA: TGTGCTAGCAGCTCCGCTTTCACCGGGGAGCTGTTTTTT.

This clonotype was picked up a small number of times. The chain joins TRBV4-1 to TRBJ1-5; D ambiguous. V was pared by 0 bases and J by 6 bases, with 12 bases between. The CDR3 totals 15 residues. Germline assignment: CDR1 MGHRA and CDR2 YSYEKL. The CDR3 sequence: CASSQDRAVGQPQHF. The CDR3 DNA is TGCGCCAGCAGCCAAGATCGCGCAGTCGGTCAGCCCCAGCATTTT.

This chain links TRBV11-2 with TRBJ2-1; D gene unclear. Per the germline V gene, CDR1 is SGHAT and CDR2 is FQNNGV. The ends were cut back, 3 bases at V and 2 bases at J, with 5 bases in the middle. This CDR3 contains 13 residues. The CDR3 bases are TGTGCCAGCAGCTTTTTGCCCTACAATGAGCAGTTCTTC. As protein: CASSFLPYNEQFF.

The genes are TRBV30 and TRBJ2-3; 8 bases line up with TRBD2. The J segment lost 3 bases and the V segment lost 0 bases, leaving 8 bases of the junction unmatched. Germline V CDR1 and CDR2: GTSNPN, SVGIG (reference sequence). This CDR3 is built from 16 residues. The CDR3 sequence is CAWSVPAGVRTDTQYF. CDR3 nucleotides: TGTGCCTGGAGTGTGCCAGCGGGAGTGAGGACAGATACGCAGTATTTT. The full variable domain, rest sourced from reference TRBV30 and TRBJ2-3, is SQTIHQWPATLVQPVGSPLSLECTVEGTSNPNLYWYRQAAGRGLQLLFYSVGIGQISSEVPQNLSASRPQDRQFILSSKKLLLSDSGFYLCAWSVPAGVRTDTQYFGPGTRLTVL.

This clonotype occurred a few times. This chain links TRBV20-1 with TRBJ1-5; maybe TRBD1 (5 bases). Germline V gene lookup returns CDR1 DFQATT and CDR2 SNEGSKA (reference sequence). The CDR3 runs 17 residues. The V end was cut by 0 bases, the J end by 3 bases, with 18 bases between. CDR3 protein: CSARDFRQNRLNQPQHF. In nucleotides, the CDR3 is TGCAGTGCTAGAGATTTCAGACAGAACCGTCTCAATCAGCCCCAGCATTTT.

The chain combines TRBV6-1 with TRBJ2-5, with a tentative D call TRBD1 (6 bases). V gave up 7 bases and J gave up 3 bases, with 15 bases separating them. Per germline, CDR1 MNHNS and CDR2 SASEGT. The CDR3 loop spans 14 amino acids. The DNA of the CDR3 is TGTGCCAGCACCTGGGGTGGACAGAAAGAGACCCAGTACTTC. Its protein product is CASTWGGQKETQYF.

The chain employs TRBV4-1 and TRBJ2-3; tentatively, D is TRBD2 (6 bases). With 3 bases removed from V and 2 bases from J, the gap between germline ends came to 9 bases. CDR3 length equals 14 residues. Per the germline V gene, CDR1 is MGHRA and CDR2 is YSYEKL. The CDR3 nucleotides read TGCGCCAGCAGCCATACGGACTACACAGATACGCAGTATTTT. It specifies CASSHTDYTDTQYF.

The chain recombines TRBV7-2 with TRBJ2-1; 10 bases align to TRBD2. Trimming took 3 bases from V and 1 from J; bases not matched to a gene: 3. The V gene's germline CDR1 is SGHTA and CDR2 FQGNSA. The CDR3 runs to 16 residues. CDR3 nucleotide sequence: TGTGCCAGCAGCTTTACTAGCGGGATATCCTACAATGAGCAGTTCTTC. It encodes CASSFTSGISYNEQFF.